This T cell receptor beta chain appears in the sequencing data of a study of T cell responses to AZD1222 COVID-19 vaccine. The method was immunoSEQ multiplex PCR; TCRdb's version includes in-frame clones alone and lacks a portion of them. The sample includes about 53,000 clones, roughly 83% seen only once; the top ten take roughly 30%. Worth noting for this clone: Its specificity is not known.

Study outcomes and limitations: Baseline seropositivity occurred in only 5 to 7 AZD1222 recipients. Repertoires were obtained only post-peak T cell response. Recipients of two AZD1222 doses showed rising Spike-specific TCR breadth and depth. Clonal diversity was possibly underestimated, and the donors were mostly white British, with more females.

The sample consisted of peripheral blood, taken on day 0 of AZD1222 vaccination. This sequence originates from an adult in good health.

The CDR3 bases are TGCGCCAGCAGCTTGGGGGGGCGAGAGACCCAGTACTTC. It codes for CASSLGGRETQYF. The chain has TRBV5-1 and TRBJ2-5; the D gene is possibly TRBD1 (6 bases). Trimming shortened V by 0 bases and J by 4 bases, and 7 bases separated the two germline ends. CDR3 length equals 13 residues. Germline V gives CDR1 SGHRS, CDR2 YFSETQ. The full variable domain, with the rest looked up from reference TRBV5-1 and TRBJ2-5, is KAGVTQTPRYLIKTRGQQVTLSCSPISGHRSVSWYQQTPGQGLQFLFEYFSETQRNKGNFPGRFSGRQFSNSRSEMNVSTLELGDSALYLCASSLGGRETQYFGPGTRLLVL.